This T cell receptor (beta chain) appears in the sequencing data of a study of T-cell reconstitution after alpha-beta-depleted transplantation in children. The germline V gene encodes CDR1 SGHRS and CDR2 YFSETQ. V was clipped by 2 bases and J by 4 bases, with 19 bases between them. This CDR3 contains 16 residues. The library targeted TCRbeta and was prepared with unique molecular identifiers. MiXCR, applied by TCRdb to the PCR reads, yields one record per CDR3 protein. The sample shows 330,000 or so distinct CDR3 sequences, 10% of them seen only once. Study-wide results and limits: At around two months after transplant, the alpha-beta T cells were reportedly derived from several hundred expanded clones that came from non-depleted graft cells.

This clonotype came up many times. No antigen is known for it. This chain joins TRBV5-1 and TRBJ2-7; D might be TRBD2 (6 bases). The origin of this receptor is a boy in the first two years of life with acute myeloid leukemia, due to receive a stem cell transplant. Source: PBMCs, taken before TCRalphabeta/CD19-depleted stem cell transplant. CDR3 loop: CASSFLGAPGEYEQYF. DNA of the CDR3: TGCGCCAGCAGCTTCTTGGGTGCCCCGGGGGAATACGAGCAGTACTTC. Full variable domain (outside the CDR3, taken from reference TRBV5-1 and TRBJ2-7): KAGVTQTPRYLIKTRGQQVTLSCSPISGHRSVSWYQQTPGQGLQFLFEYFSETQRNKGNFPGRFSGRQFSNSRSEMNVSTLELGDSALYLCASSFLGAPGEYEQYFGPGTRLTVT.